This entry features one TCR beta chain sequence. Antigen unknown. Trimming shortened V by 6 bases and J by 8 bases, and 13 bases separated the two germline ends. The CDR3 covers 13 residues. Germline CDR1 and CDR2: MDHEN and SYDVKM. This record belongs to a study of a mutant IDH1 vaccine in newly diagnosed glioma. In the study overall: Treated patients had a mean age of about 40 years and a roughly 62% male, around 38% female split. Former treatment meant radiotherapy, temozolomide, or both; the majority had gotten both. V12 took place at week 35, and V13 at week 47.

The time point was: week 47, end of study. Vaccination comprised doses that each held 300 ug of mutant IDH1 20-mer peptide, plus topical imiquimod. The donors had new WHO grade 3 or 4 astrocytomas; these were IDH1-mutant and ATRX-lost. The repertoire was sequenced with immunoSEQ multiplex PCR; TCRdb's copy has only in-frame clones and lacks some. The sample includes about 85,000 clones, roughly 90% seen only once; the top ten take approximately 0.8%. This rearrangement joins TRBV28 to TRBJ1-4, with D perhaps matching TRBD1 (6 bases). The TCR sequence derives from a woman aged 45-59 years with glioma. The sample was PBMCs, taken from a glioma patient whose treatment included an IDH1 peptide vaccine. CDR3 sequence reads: CASSPGGAEKLFF. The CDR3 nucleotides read TGTGCCAGCAGCCCGGGGGGCGCCGAAAAACTGTTTTTT. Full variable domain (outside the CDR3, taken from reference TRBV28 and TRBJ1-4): DVKVTQSSRYLVKRTGEKVFLECVQDMDHENMFWYRQDPGLGLRLIYFSYDVKMKEKGDIPEGYSVSREKKERFSLILESASTNQTSMYLCASSPGGAEKLFFGSGTQLSVL.